A single sample gave rise to the 24 T cell receptor beta chains below, sequenced in a study of Ad26.COV2.S vaccination and SARS-CoV-2 variants. Generated by immunoSEQ multiplex PCR, the TCRdb table keeps only in-frame clones and is missing some. The sample has some 520,000 clones, around nine tenths seen once. The sample's treatment: 15 to 20 received Ad26.COV2.S at low or high dose, single or two shots; 5 received placebo; per-sample allocation not given. Repertoires come from day 63 after the first vaccine or placebo injection. The input for sequencing was peripheral blood, taken in a trial of Ad26.COV2.S vaccine versus placebo. These TCRs come from a person aged 18-65 years who received the Ad26.COV2.S COVID-19 vaccine or a placebo.

This clone was observed a single time. The junction departs from germline at one end; a sequencing error may be responsible. The CDR3 reads CSARGSNGYTF. CDR3 bases: TGCAGTGCCAGAGGCAGTAACGGCTACACCTTC. The chain recombines TRBV20-1 with TRBJ1-2; D unclear. Germline V gene sequence: CDR1 DFQATT, CDR2 SNEGSKA (reference sequence). The CDR3 totals 11 residues.

The V call is TRBV5-1, the J call TRBJ2-7, with D unresolved. V was cut by 4 bases and J by 0 bases, with 2 bases left in between. Germline CDR1 is SGHRS and CDR2 is YFSETQ. The CDR3 is 11 residues long. The chain's CDR3 is CASSASYEQYF. The CDR3 DNA reads TGCGCCAGCAGCGCCTCCTACGAGCAGTACTTC.

The V gene is TRBV29-1, the J gene TRBJ1-3, with 8 positions matching TRBD1. V lost 0 bases to trimming and J lost 7 bases; unmatched junction nucleotides: 5. Germline CDR1 is SQVTM and CDR2 is ANQGSEA. The CDR3 covers 14 residues. In DNA form, the CDR3 reads TGCAGCGTTGAAGATCCACAGGGGGGTAACACCATATATTTT. Amino acids: CSVEDPQGGNTIYF.

The chain has TRBV9 and TRBJ1-1, with D possibly matching TRBD1 (5 bases). V lost 4 bases and J 5 bases, leaving 18 bases between the germline ends. CDR1 is SGDLS and CDR2 is YYNGEE in the germline V gene. This CDR3 contains 15 residues. CDR3 loop: CASSTTWGLETEAFF. The CDR3 DNA sequence: TGTGCCAGCAGCACCACGTGGGGCTTGGAGACTGAAGCTTTCTTT. The variable domain in full, completed from reference TRBV9 and TRBJ1-1, reads DSGVTQTPKHLITATGQRVTLRCSPRSGDLSVYWYQQSLDQGLQFLIQYYNGEERAKGNILERFSAQQFPDLHSELNLSSLELGDSALYFCASSTTWGLETEAFFGQGTRLTVV.

The chain is built from TRBV3-1 (or the pseudogene TRBV3-2) and TRBJ1-5; D uncertain. CDR3 size: 14 residues. V lost 5 bases and J 7 bases, leaving 15 bases between the germline ends. From germline, CDR1 is LGHDT and CDR2 YNNKEL (reference sequence). CDR3 coding DNA: TGTGCCAGCAGCGAGTCAGGAGGAGGGCAGCCCCAGCATTTT. Protein: CASSESGGGQPQHF.

The chain joins TRBV5-1 to TRBJ2-5; tentative D call: TRBD2 (6 bases). Germline V gene data show CDR1 as SGHRS and CDR2 as YFSETQ. This CDR3 has 15 amino acids. The V and J ends lost 4 bases and 2 bases respectively, with 15 bases between them. CDR3 bases: TGCGCCAGCAGCAGGGTGGGGACTCCACAAGAGACCCAGTACTTC. The encoded protein is CASSRVGTPQETQYF.

This chain links TRBV5-4 with TRBJ2-5; TRBD2 agrees at 8 bases. Germline trimming cut 6 bases from V and 3 bases from J; bases unmatched to any gene: 7. The CDR3 is 14 amino acids. Per the germline V gene, CDR1 is SGHNT and CDR2 is YYREEE (reference sequence). The CDR3 here is CASTPTLAEETQYF. CDR3 DNA: TGTGCCAGCACCCCGACACTAGCGGAAGAGACCCAGTACTTC. The full variable domain, rest sourced from reference TRBV5-4 and TRBJ2-5, is ETGVTQSPTHLIKTRGQQVTLRCSSQSGHNTVSWYQQALGQGPQFIFQYYREEENGRGNFPPRFSGLQFPNYSSELNVNALELDDSALYLCASTPTLAEETQYFGPGTRLLVL.

This clone was observed a handful of times. The V and J genes are TRBV10-3 and TRBJ1-1; no reliable D call. This CDR3 comprises 12 residues. CDR1 is ENHRY, CDR2 SYGVKD, per germline. The ends were cut back, 6 bases at V and 0 bases at J, with 5 bases in the middle. The CDR3 region is CAISSMNTEAFF. The CDR3 nucleotides read TGTGCCATCAGCTCCATGAACACTGAAGCTTTCTTT.

J is TRBJ2-1 and V is TRBV4-2; D gene uncertain. V was trimmed by 4 bases and J by 4 bases, leaving 8 bases between them. The germline gives CDR1 LGHNA, CDR2 YNFKEQ. CDR3 size: 13 residues. In DNA, the CDR3 is TGTGCCAGCAGCCTAACTGGGTACAATGAGCAGTTCTTC. Its protein is CASSLTGYNEQFF.

This clone was seen more than once but under ten times. The chain links TRBV7-3 to TRBJ1-6, with unresolved D. V was cut by 3 bases and J by 10 bases, with 16 bases left in between. Per germline, CDR1 SGHTA and CDR2 FQGTGA. This CDR3 comprises 15 residues. CDR3 sequence: CASSFAPRGGSPLHF. The CDR3 DNA reads as TGTGCCAGCAGCTTTGCCCCCCGGGGAGGGTCACCCCTCCACTTT.

This chain uses TRBV5-1 with TRBJ1-2; tentative D call: TRBD1 (6 bases). CDR3 length: 14 amino acids. Germline V gives CDR1 SGHRS, CDR2 YFSETQ. Trimming pared 0 bases from V and 4 bases from J, leaving 10 bases between. The CDR3 coding sequence is TGCGCCAGCAGCTTGGGGCCAGGGGCCTATGGCTACACCTTC. Its translation is CASSLGPGAYGYTF.

The chain couples TRBV7-2 to TRBJ1-1; no reliable D call. Germline values: CDR1 SGHTA, CDR2 FQGNSA. V lost 4 bases and J lost 0, with 12 bases in between. The CDR3 has 15 amino acids. The CDR3 sequence is CASSYRAGLNTEAFF. The CDR3 coding sequence is TGTGCCAGCAGCTACCGGGCAGGCCTGAACACTGAAGCTTTCTTT.

The chain carries TRBV5-4 and TRBJ2-1; D is perhaps TRBD1 (6 bases). Germline V gene lookup returns CDR1 SGHNT and CDR2 YYREEE (reference sequence). V gave up 2 bases and J gave up 4 bases, with 13 bases separating them. The CDR3 contains 15 residues. The CDR3 DNA is TGTGCCAGCAGCTTCTTCAGGGGAGAATACAATGAGCAGTTCTTC. It is translated as CASSFFRGEYNEQFF.

The V gene is TRBV7-6, the J gene TRBJ2-2; 7 positions match TRBD2. The CDR3 covers 16 residues. The germline CDR1 and CDR2 sequences are SGHVS and FNYEAQ. J gave up 0 bases and V 5 bases, and 6 bases lay outside the gene matches. The CDR3 sequence: CASSPLAGPNTGELFF. CDR3 coding DNA: TGTGCCAGCAGCCCCTTAGCGGGTCCGAACACCGGGGAGCTGTTTTTT. Drawing the rest from reference TRBV7-6 and TRBJ2-2, the complete variable domain is GAGVSQSPRYKVTKRGQDVALRCDPISGHVSLYWYRQALGQGPEFLTYFNYEAQQDKSGLPNDRFSAERPEGSISTLTIQRTEQRDSAMYRCASSPLAGPNTGELFFGEGSRLTVL.

The gene calls are TRBV5-8 and TRBJ2-1; no definite D call. V was pared by 0 bases and J by 10 bases, with 5 bases between. CDR1 and CDR2 from the germline V gene are SGHTS and YDEGEE. The CDR3 runs 11 residues. CDR3 residues: CASSLVSEQFF. The CDR3 DNA is TGTGCCAGCAGCTTGGTTTCAGAGCAGTTCTTC.

J is TRBJ2-1 and V is TRBV9, with 13 bases that match TRBD2. The germline gives CDR1 SGDLS, CDR2 YYNGEE. The CDR3 is 16 amino acids. The V and J ends lost 0 bases and 9 bases, in that order; junction bases with no gene match: 6. The DNA of the CDR3 is TGTGCCAGCAGCGTAGGACTAGCGGGAGGAAGTGGTGAGCAGTTCTTC. Encoded protein: CASSVGLAGGSGEQFF.

The chain is built from TRBV9 and TRBJ2-1, with 9 bases fitting TRBD2. V shed 0 bases, J shed 4 bases, and the junction held 2 bases outside the gene matches. The CDR3 spans 15 residues. Looked up from germline, CDR1 is SGDLS and CDR2 is YYNGEE. CDR3 loop: CASSVGGLAYNEQFF. The CDR3 bases are TGTGCCAGCAGCGTAGGGGGACTAGCTTACAATGAGCAGTTCTTC.

V gene TRBV9 combines with J gene TRBJ2-1, with 10 bases matching TRBD1. V dropped 3 bases and J dropped 2; count of bases not matched to a gene: 2. Germline V lookup: CDR1 SGDLS, CDR2 YYNGEE. The CDR3 runs to 15 residues. The CDR3 sequence is CASSAGQGAYNEQFF. The CDR3 nucleotides are TGTGCCAGCAGCGCCGGACAGGGGGCCTACAATGAGCAGTTCTTC.

This chain links TRBV7-8 with TRBJ2-7; no clear D gene. V was pared by 2 bases and J by 0 bases, with 5 bases between. The CDR3 extends over 13 amino acids. Germline V gene lookup returns CDR1 SGHVS and CDR2 FQNEAQ. The CDR3: CASSLSGSYEQYF. CDR3 sequence (DNA): TGTGCCAGCAGCTTATCCGGCTCCTACGAGCAGTACTTC.

V and J are TRBV11-2 and TRBJ2-7; D is perhaps TRBD1 (5 bases). This CDR3 has 14 residues. V lost 3 bases, J lost 0 bases, and 9 bases lay in between. Germline V gene lookup returns CDR1 SGHAT and CDR2 FQNNGV. The DNA for the CDR3 is TGTGCCAGCAGCTTGACAGATACCTCCTACGAGCAGTACTTC. It encodes CASSLTDTSYEQYF.

The rearrangement joins TRBV18 to TRBJ1-5; D might be TRBD1 (5 bases). CDR1 and CDR2 from the germline V gene are KGHSH and LQKENI. V lost 6 bases to trimming and J lost 3 bases, with 9 bases between them. CDR3 length equals 13 residues. CDR3: CASSPGNNQPQHF. The CDR3 region has the DNA TGTGCCAGCTCCCCAGGGAACAATCAGCCCCAGCATTTT.

The chain combines TRBV27 with TRBJ2-3; either TRBD1 or TRBD2 may supply D (6 bases each). In germline, CDR1 is MNHEY, CDR2 SMNVEV (reference sequence). V lost 4 bases, J lost 0 bases, and 17 bases lay in between. The CDR3 consists of 17 residues. Here the CDR3 DNA reads TGTGCCAGCAGTTCCATGAGTTGGGGGGCAAGCACAGATACGCAGTATTTT. Protein sequence: CASSSMSWGASTDTQYF.

In its sample, this clone was seen a few times. V usage is TRBV29-1 and J usage is TRBJ1-3; D not certain. The germline V gene has CDR1 SQVTM and CDR2 ANQGSEA. Deletions cut 4 bases from V and 4 bases from J, with 5 bases between. The CDR3 has 11 residues. The CDR3 DNA is TGCAGCGTTGTTCTCGGAAACACCATATATTTT. Translated: CSVVLGNTIYF.

The rearrangement uses TRBV7-3 and TRBJ2-1; 11 positions match TRBD2. From germline, CDR1 is SGHTA and CDR2 FQGTGA. The CDR3 extends over 15 amino acids. V was pared by 5 bases and J by 10 bases, with 10 bases of the junction left unmatched. The CDR3: CASSQGIAGGPEQFF. CDR3 nucleotide sequence: TGTGCCAGCAGCCAGGGGATAGCGGGAGGGCCGGAGCAGTTCTTC. The complete variable domain, with remaining parts taken from reference TRBV7-3 and TRBJ2-1, reads GAGVSQTPSNKVTEKGKYVELRCDPISGHTALYWYRQSLGQGPEFLIYFQGTGAADDSGLPNDRFFAVRPEGSVSTLKIQRTERGDSAVYLCASSQGIAGGPEQFFGPGTRLTVL.